Here is one T cell receptor (beta chain) with its context. The antigen is undetermined. Produced via immunoSEQ multiplex PCR; TCRdb's table is partial and in-frame only. Of 75,000 to 100,000 clones in the sample, about 90% are singletons; the top ten hold over 0.8%. V lost 2 bases to trimming and J lost 8 bases, with 10 bases between them. The germline V gene encodes CDR1 SGHDT and CDR2 YYEEEE. This CDR3 spans 12 amino acids. The source of the sample is a study of OX40 agonist ivuxolimab in advanced cancers. About the study: Partial responses were recorded for three patients, including one with hepatocellular carcinoma and two with cutaneous melanoma. Broader study findings: Averaging showed that CD8+ T cells had more expanded clones than CD4+ did.

This TCR came from an adult with an advanced solid tumor such as melanoma, head and neck, liver or kidney cancer. The chain combines TRBV5-6 with TRBJ2-5; unclear D gene. Material: CD4+ or CD8+ T cells sorted from blood, obtained in a trial of the OX40 agonist ivuxolimab. The CDR3 loop is CASSLERQTQYF. In DNA form, the CDR3 reads TGTGCCAGCAGCTTAGAGAGGCAAACCCAGTACTTC. Supplemented by reference TRBV5-6 and TRBJ2-5, the full variable domain reads DAGVTQSPTHLIKTRGQQVTLRCSPKSGHDTVSWYQQALGQGPQFIFQYYEEEERQRGNFPDRFSGHQFPNYSSELNVNALLLGDSALYLCASSLERQTQYFGPGTRLLVL.